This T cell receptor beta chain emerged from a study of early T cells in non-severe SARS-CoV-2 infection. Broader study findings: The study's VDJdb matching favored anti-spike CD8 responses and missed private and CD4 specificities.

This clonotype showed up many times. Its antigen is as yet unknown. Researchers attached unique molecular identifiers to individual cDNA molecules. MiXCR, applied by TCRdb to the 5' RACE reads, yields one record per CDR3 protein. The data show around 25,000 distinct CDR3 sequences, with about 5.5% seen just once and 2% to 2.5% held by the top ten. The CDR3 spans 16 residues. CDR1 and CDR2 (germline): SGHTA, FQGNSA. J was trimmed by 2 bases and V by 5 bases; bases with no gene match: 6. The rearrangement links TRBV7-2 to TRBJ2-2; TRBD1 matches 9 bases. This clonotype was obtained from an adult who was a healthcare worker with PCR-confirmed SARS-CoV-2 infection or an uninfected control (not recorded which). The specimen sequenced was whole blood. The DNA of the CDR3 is TGTGCCAGCAGCCTACAGGGGGCCCTTAACACCGGGGAGCTGTTTTTT. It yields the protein CASSLQGALNTGELFF.